This entry lists 13 T cell receptor beta chains sequenced from one sample in a study of blood T cell repertoires in COVID-19. The method was immunoSEQ multiplex PCR; TCRdb's version includes in-frame clones alone and lacks a portion of them. Among around 150,000 clones listed, around four fifths were seen once. The sample was peripheral blood. The receptors originated from a human donor in a cohort sampled during active COVID-19.

This clone was recorded only once. The gene calls are TRBV14 and TRBJ2-1; TRBD2 agrees at 8 bases. Per the germline V gene, CDR1 is SGHDN and CDR2 is FVKESK. The CDR3 length is 14 residues. V was clipped by 4 bases and J by 8 bases; unmatched bases: 7. Here the CDR3 reads CASSPSGSIHEQFF. CDR3 nucleotide sequence: TGTGCCAGCAGCCCCAGCGGGAGTATCCATGAGCAGTTCTTC.

In its sample, this clone was seen a few times. The gene calls are TRBV5-4 and TRBJ1-2; D call uncertain. Trimming pared 0 bases from V and 1 base from J, leaving 10 bases between. The CDR3 spans 15 residues. From germline, CDR1 is SGHNT and CDR2 YYREEE (reference sequence). The DNA for the CDR3 is TGTGCCAGCAGCTTGGGCACGGTTCTTAACTATGGCTACACCTTC. Amino acids: CASSLGTVLNYGYTF.

This clone was observed a handful of times. This chain uses TRBV7-8 with TRBJ1-6; weak D call: TRBD1 (5 bases). V dropped 0 bases and J dropped 11 bases, with 14 bases sitting between them. The CDR3 covers 15 residues. Germline V gene data show CDR1 as SGHVS and CDR2 as FQNEAQ. The CDR3, as DNA: TGTGCCAGCAGCTTAGCGACAGCTAGTTCGGCACCCCTCCACTTT. Translation: CASSLATASSAPLHF.

The chain recombines TRBV11-3 with TRBJ2-7; D not resolved. Germline V lookup: CDR1 SGHNT, CDR2 YENEEA. The CDR3 runs 13 residues. V lost 2 bases and J 0 bases, leaving 5 bases between the germline ends. CDR3 nucleotides: TGTGCCAGCAGCTTAACGAGCTCCTACGAGCAGTACTTC. Its protein is CASSLTSSYEQYF.

This rearrangement joins TRBV5-4 to TRBJ2-5; TRBD2 might be the D (5 bases). This CDR3 region has 14 residues. Trimming left V 4 bases short and J 0 bases short, with 10 bases between. Germline CDR1 and CDR2: SGHNT and YYREEE (reference sequence). CDR3 DNA sequence: TGTGCCAGCAGCCCCCCGGGGTACCAAGAGACCCAGTACTTC. It is translated as CASSPPGYQETQYF.

This sequence joins TRBV5-6 and TRBJ2-1; 9 positions agree with TRBD2. The V gene end was trimmed by 4 bases and the J gene end by 0 bases; junction bases not matched to a gene: 5. The CDR3 is 16 amino acids. In germline, CDR1 is SGHDT, CDR2 YYEEEE. The CDR3 sequence is CASSLLSGSSYNEQFF. The CDR3 nucleotides read TGTGCCAGCAGCCTACTTAGCGGGAGCTCCTACAATGAGCAGTTCTTC.

This clone showed up just once. This chain joins TRBV18 and TRBJ2-7; D call uncertain. V gave up 4 bases and J gave up 4 bases, with 23 bases separating them. Germline V gene sequence: CDR1 KGHSH, CDR2 LQKENI. This CDR3 spans 17 amino acids. DNA for the CDR3: TGTGCCAGCTCACTCTCCTCGATCCTGACATTATGGTACGAGCAGTACTTC. Translated: CASSLSSILTLWYEQYF.

The chain employs TRBV6-6 and TRBJ2-1; D is uncertain. The CDR3 is 12 residues long. Deletions cut 5 bases from V and 6 bases from J, with 8 bases between. The germline gives CDR1 MNHNY, CDR2 SVGAGI (reference sequence). The CDR3 loop is CASSNIINEQFF. For the CDR3, the DNA is TGTGCCAGCAGTAACATTATCAATGAGCAGTTCTTC.

The chain recombines TRBV6-2 or TRBV6-3 with TRBJ2-1, with a tentative D call TRBD2 (6 bases). Germline V gene lookup returns CDR1 MNHEY and CDR2 SVGEGT. The V and J ends lost 5 bases and 2 bases respectively, with 10 bases between them. This CDR3 has 14 residues. The CDR3 loop is CASSEDYTYNEQFF. Written as DNA, the CDR3 is TGTGCCAGCAGTGAGGACTATACCTACAATGAGCAGTTCTTC.

The genes are TRBV7-2 and TRBJ2-7; D may be TRBD1 (5 bases). Trimming took 2 bases from V and 0 from J, leaving 8 bases between them. The germline gives CDR1 SGHTA, CDR2 FQGNSA. The CDR3 runs to 14 residues. CDR3 in amino acids: CASSLQGSSYEQYF. DNA for the CDR3: TGTGCCAGCAGCTTACAGGGAAGCTCCTACGAGCAGTACTTC.

This sequence joins TRBV19 and TRBJ1-2; D remains ambiguous. CDR1 and CDR2 (germline): LNHDA, SQIVND (reference sequence). The CDR3 is 14 residues long. The ends were cut back, 4 bases at V and 1 base at J, with 10 bases in the middle. CDR3 in amino acids: CASSTPGINYGYTF. The CDR3 region has the DNA TGTGCCAGTAGTACCCCCGGGATTAACTATGGCTACACCTTC.

The chain carries TRBV3-1 (or the pseudogene TRBV3-2) and TRBJ2-4, with 8 bases matching TRBD1. Germline trimming cut 4 bases from V and 8 bases from J; bases unmatched to any gene: 10. Per the germline V gene, CDR1 is LGHDT and CDR2 is YNNKEL (reference sequence). This CDR3 spans 15 amino acids. CDR3 sequence (DNA): TGTGCCAGCAGCCGATACCAGGGGGCAGGGGACATTCAGTACTTC. It is translated as CASSRYQGAGDIQYF.

Worth noting for this clone: Other DNA sequences in this specimen translate into the identical CDR3. CDR3 nucleotide sequence: TGCGCCAGCAGCCAAGGGACAGGGGGAGGGCAGCCCCAGCATTTT. Translating gives CASSQGTGGGQPQHF. The chain couples TRBV4-3 to TRBJ1-5, with 10 positions matching TRBD1. The CDR3 totals 15 residues. Unmatched junction bases numbered 4, after V lost 1 base and J lost 7 bases. Germline assignment: CDR1 LGHNA and CDR2 YSLEER.